The following is a TCR beta chain sequence with its context. The antigen it binds to is not known. The junction shows a germline mismatch at one end, possibly a read error. CDR1 and CDR2 are read off the germline V gene as MNHEY and SVGEGT. The CDR3 contains 16 residues, cysteine and phenylalanine counted. The entry retains the CDR3 DNA only, 48 bases that are in frame from base 1. PBMCs were isolated by Ficoll-Paque density gradient centrifugation. The data stem from a study of T-cell memory formation after mild COVID-19 (dated by TCRdb to about 2021). The study in broad terms: TCR sequence clusters from the two donors were largely donor specific. The cohort was made up of two young adult volunteers, one female and one male, who were previously healthy. T-cell clones expanding and contracting after mild COVID-19 in a couple of donors were tracked by longitudinal TCRalpha and TCRbeta repertoire sequencing. Study-wide findings and limitations: Some responding clones were detected in pre-infection memory, suggesting pre-existing cross-reactive memory T cells joined the SARS-CoV-2 response. Only a couple of mild cases were covered in the study, and larger cohorts including severe cases with pre-infection samples were considered necessary. From day 15 to 85, contracting clones showed balanced CD4/CD8 phenotypes, whereas a second wave of clones that expanded from day 15 to 37 leaned towards CD4+. The second-wave clones that peaked on day 37 were not confirmed to be SARS-CoV-2 specific. Contracting CD4+ clones were located mainly in the CM and EM memory subsets, whereas CD8+ clones were found to be enriched in EMRA.

TCRdb records Illumina NovaSeq 6000 as the sequencer. cDNA libraries for TCRalpha and TCRbeta were prepared by 5'RACE using constant-segment primers, with sample barcodes and unique molecular identifiers added. RNA was extracted from every sample with Trizol reagent. The libraries were amplified in two PCR steps, and the second step added a second sample barcode and Illumina TruSeq adapters. Sequencing of libraries was performed on an Illumina NovaSeq with 2 x 150 bp paired-end reads. As for the original processing: Demultiplexing of reads and collapsing into UMI-guided consensus sequences were performed with migec v1.2.7. Using mixcr v2.1.11, the UMI consensuses were aligned to TRA and TRB V and J templates and assembled into clonotypes. A clonotype was counted as expanded or contracted only when both edgeR and NoisET called the clonotype significant, with the noise models trained on biological replicates. edgeR calls used a false discovery rate-adjusted p below 0.01 and a log2 fold-change threshold of 1. PCA with hierarchical clustering of max-normalized trajectories of the 1000 most abundant clonotypes was used as exploratory dynamics analysis. Each responding clone was given a CD4 or CD8 phenotype based on the CD4+ and CD8+ repertoires, which had been sequenced separately. TCRdb trimmed the raw reads at Q25, called clones with MiXCR and kept productive beta chains. Merged by CDR3 protein, the rows form single entries marked with the most common genes and DNA. TCRdb's processing, not the study's, gives the V and J calls here. For this sample there are over 350,000 distinct CDR3 sequences; approximately 25% appear just once. Of the sample, around 8.8% falls within the top ten clones.

Sequencing was done on a sample of PBMCs or a T cell subset sorted from them (not recorded which). This TCR was recovered from an adult woman who had mild COVID-19 (a few samples of this study predate the infection). The sample titles of this study are shuffled in the database, so cell type and time point are left out; the donor was told from shared clones. This chain joins TRBV6-2 or TRBV6-3 to TRBJ1-1; 9 bases in the middle match TRBD1. The CDR3 protein sequence reads: CASTYYWTGENTEAFF. The DNA sequence is as follows: TGTGCCAGCACTTACTATTGGACAGGGGAGAACACTGAAGCTTTCTTT.